A selection of T cell receptor beta chains follows, all from one sample in a study of PD-L1 blockade in urothelial cancer. Libraries were prepared by immunoSEQ multiplex PCR; TCRdb keeps only in-frame clonotypes and omits some of them. The sample holds over 1,500 clones, about a third seen once. The specimen comprised tumor tissue, sampled before atezolizumab (anti-PD-L1) treatment. The receptors were sampled from a woman in her fifties or sixties with urothelial cancer. Each CDR3 is given with its conserved first and last residue. The order of the fields is D gene, V gene, clone size, J gene, CDR3 length, CDR3 DNA, CDR3 protein. The D gene is left open where the match is weak. Rows give clone size only sometimes, using once, few, many, or a class for an expanded clone.

NA	TRBV11-3	medium-sized	TRBJ2-1	14	TGTGCCAGCAGCTTGAGCCCTCTGGGCAATGAGCAGTTCTTC	CASSLSPLGNEQFF
TRBD2	TRBV6-8	NA	TRBJ2-3	16	TGTGCCAGCAGTTCCCCGACGGGAGGCCTCACAGATACGCAGTATTTT	CASSSPTGGLTDTQYF
NA	TRBV18	NA	TRBJ1-3	14	TGTGCCAGCTCACGGGGGGGCGAAGGAAACACCATATATTTT	CASSRGGEGNTIYF
NA	TRBV19	NA	TRBJ1-1	13	TGTGCCAGCACAACGCGCCGTAACACTGAAGCTTTCTTT	CASTTRRNTEAFF
TRBD2	TRBV29-1	NA	TRBJ2-1	14	TGCAGCGTTGTAAAGCGGGAGAGCTACAATGAGCAGTTCTTC	CSVVKRESYNEQFF
TRBD2	TRBV15	NA	TRBJ2-7	15	TGTGCCACCAGCAGAGACGGACTAGGGCCCTACGAGCAGTACTTC	CATSRDGLGPYEQYF
NA	TRBV4-1	NA	TRBJ2-7	13	TGCGCCAGCAGGGGAGAGGGGTCGAGGGAGCAGTACTTC	CASRGEGSREQYF
NA	TRBV18	few	TRBJ2-3	16	TGTGCCAGCTCACCACCGATTGGCGGGGGCACAGATACGCAGTATTTT	CASSPPIGGGTDTQYF
NA	TRBV28	few	TRBJ2-7	16	TGTGCCAGCAGTTTATGGGTCAGGGGTAGTTCCTACGAGCAGTACTTC	CASSLWVRGSSYEQYF
TRBD2	TRBV9	few	TRBJ2-1	16	TGTGCCAGCAGCGTAAGCGCTAGCGGCTTATACAATGAGCAGTTCTTC	CASSVSASGLYNEQFF
NA	TRBV29-1	NA	TRBJ2-7	13	TGCAGCGTTGAAATGGCCAGGGGGGACGAGCAGTACTTC	CSVEMARGDEQYF
NA	TRBV5-1	NA	TRBJ2-7	14	TGCGCCAGCAGCTCCCCCGGGGGTCACGGGGAGCAGTACTTC	CASSSPGGHGEQYF
NA	TRBV11-3	medium-sized	TRBJ2-1	15	TGTGCCAGCAGCTTGATCGGGAGCTCCTACAATGAGCAGTTCTTC	CASSLIGSSYNEQFF
NA	TRBV6-8	NA	TRBJ2-7	12	TGTGCCAGCAGGCAGGGATTCTACGAGCAGTACTTC	CASRQGFYEQYF
NA	TRBV15	NA	TRBJ2-7	14	TGTGCCACCAGCAGAGATTCCGGGTCTGGCGAGCAGTACTTC	CATSRDSGSGEQYF
TRBD2	TRBV6-4	NA	TRBJ2-3	16	TGTGCCAGCAGTGACCCGGGACTAACCGGCGAGGGTACGCAGTATTTT	CASSDPGLTGEGTQYF
NA	TRBV7-5	NA	TRBJ2-3	14	TGTGCCAGCAGCTTTGACACCTCCACAGATACGCAGTATTTT	CASSFDTSTDTQYF
NA	TRBV15	NA	TRBJ2-1	15	TGTGCCACCGAGCTAATCAGGGGGGCCCGGAATGAGCAGTTCTTC	CATELIRGARNEQFF
NA	TRBV12-5	NA	TRBJ1-1	13	TGTGCCAGCAACCACGACAGATATAACGAAGCTTTCTTT	CASNHDRYNEAFF
NA	TRBV7-7	few	TRBJ2-1	15	TGTGCCAGCAGCTCAAGATCAAGCTCCTACAATGAGCAGTTCTTC	CASSSRSSSYNEQFF
TRBD2	TRBV18	NA	TRBJ2-1	15	TGTGCCAGCTCACCTATCGGTGGACTAGCTGGTGAGCAGTTCTTC	CASSPIGGLAGEQFF
TRBD2	TRBV9	large	TRBJ2-2	14	TGTGCCAGCGGGCAAGCGGGAGGTACCGGGGAGCTGTTTTTT	CASGQAGGTGELFF
TRBD1	TRBV28	NA	TRBJ1-5	13	TGTGCCAGCAGCCGGGACAGAAATCAGCCCCAGCATTTT	CASSRDRNQPQHF
TRBD2	TRBV6-8	NA	TRBJ2-3	16	TGTGCCAGCAGCCGGACGACTAGCGGGGCCACAGATACGCAGTATTTT	CASSRTTSGATDTQYF
TRBD2	TRBV19	NA	TRBJ2-4	18	TGTGCCAGTAGTATGAGGTGGCTAGCGGGGGTCGCCAAAAACATTCAGTACTTC	CASSMRWLAGVAKNIQYF
TRBD1	TRBV19	NA	TRBJ1-2	14	TGTGCCAGTAGCACACCCCGTACAGGGGACCTCTACACCTTC	CASSTPRTGDLYTF
TRBD1	TRBV6-8	few	TRBJ1-1	18	TGTGCCAGCAGTTCGTCCCGTAACAGGGGGCTGATGAACACTGAAGCTTTCTTT	CASSSSRNRGLMNTEAFF
TRBD2	TRBV9	NA	TRBJ2-3	16	TGTGCCAGCAGCACACACCTAGCGGAGAACACAGATACGCAGTATTTT	CASSTHLAENTDTQYF
TRBD2	TRBV28	NA	TRBJ2-2	18	TGTGCCAGCAGCCCACCGGGACTAGCGGGAGGAAACACCGGGGAGCTGTTTTTT	CASSPPGLAGGNTGELFF
NA	TRBV5-1	NA	TRBJ1-1	14	TGCGCCAGCAGCTCAAATTCCTGGACATTTGGAGCTTTCTTT	CASSSNSWTFGAFF
TRBD1	TRBV12-5	NA	TRBJ1-3	15	TGTGCTAGTGGTTTGGACCAGGACAGGGGAAACACCATATATTTT	CASGLDQDRGNTIYF
NA	TRBV4-1	few	TRBJ1-2	17	TGCGCCAGCAGCCAAGATCTGGAGAGGGGTCGTTACTATGGCTACACCTTC	CASSQDLERGRYYGYTF
NA	TRBV29-1	NA	TRBJ2-3	14	TGCAGCGTTCAAGGGACAACTAGCACAGATACGCAGTATTTT	CSVQGTTSTDTQYF
NA	TRBV4-1	NA	TRBJ1-2	17	TGCGCCAGCAGCCAAGATAAAACAGGATCAATGATCTATGGCTACACCTTC	CASSQDKTGSMIYGYTF
NA	TRBV12-5	NA	TRBJ2-3	11	TGTGCTAGTGGTCTAGGGGATACGCAGTATTTT	CASGLGDTQYF
TRBD2	TRBV10-2	NA	TRBJ2-1	15	TGCGCCAGCCTCATGACTAGCGGTTTGCCTAATGAGCAGTTCTTC	CASLMTSGLPNEQFF
NA	TRBV6-8	NA	TRBJ1-2	14	TGTGCCACCGTGGATTCAGGGGCTTCTTATGGCTACACCTTC	CATVDSGASYGYTF
TRBD1	TRBV14	NA	TRBJ1-4	15	TGTGCCAGCAGCCTTTCAGGGGGCTACGATGAAAAACTGTTTTTT	CASSLSGGYDEKLFF
TRBD2	TRBV6-8	medium-sized	TRBJ2-7	15	TGTGCCAGCAGTTACTCGACGGCGGGAGTGGTCGAGCAGTACTTC	CASSYSTAGVVEQYF
TRBD1	TRBV6-8	few	TRBJ2-7	13	TGTGCCAGCAGTGCCCTGACAGGGGGAGAGCAGTACTTC	CASSALTGGEQYF
NA	TRBV18	once	TRBJ1-1	17	TGTGCCAGCTCACCAAAATTAGGACAAATCATGAACACTGAAGCTTTCTTT	CASSPKLGQIMNTEAFF
NA	TRBV6-8	few	TRBJ2-2	14	TGTGCCAGCAGTGCCCGGCCCGGGACCGGGGAGCTGTTTTTT	CASSARPGTGELFF
TRBD1	TRBV6-8	NA	TRBJ2-2	17	TGTGCCAGCAGTCCTAGACAGGGGGCGGCCAATTCCGGGGAGCTGTTTTTT	CASSPRQGAANSGELFF
NA	TRBV10-2	NA	TRBJ2-7	15	TGCGCCAGCAGTGAGTCGTCAGGCAGGGTACGTGAGCAGTACTTC	CASSESSGRVREQYF
NA	TRBV6-8	few	TRBJ1-1	12	TGTGCCAGCAGCTATGGGGGAGGAGAAGCTTTCTTT	CASSYGGGEAFF
NA	TRBV28	NA	TRBJ1-1	14	TGTGCCAGCAGTATGACAGCGATGAACACTGAAGCTTTCTTT	CASSMTAMNTEAFF
TRBD1	TRBV18	NA	TRBJ1-2	14	TGTGCCAGCTCACTCGGGACAGGGATCTATGGCTACACCTTC	CASSLGTGIYGYTF
NA	TRBV11-3	few	TRBJ2-7	14	TGTGCCAGCAGTTTACAGGGCGCTAGGGCAGAGCAGTACTTC	CASSLQGARAEQYF
NA	TRBV12-5	NA	TRBJ1-1	13	TGTGCTAGTGGTTTTGGGGGCCCTGAGGAAGCTTTCTTT	CASGFGGPEEAFF
NA	TRBV18	NA	TRBJ2-5	13	TGTGCCAGCTCACGGGCGCCTCGGGAGACCCAGTACTTC	CASSRAPRETQYF
NA	TRBV23-1	few	TRBJ1-1	15	TGCGCCAGCAGCTTGTTCGGGGCCTTGAACACTGAAGCTTTCTTT	CASSLFGALNTEAFF
NA	TRBV19	NA	TRBJ1-4	15	TGTGCCAGTAGTAAATCGACAGGTCATAATGAAAAACTGTTTTTT	CASSKSTGHNEKLFF
NA	TRBV18	NA	TRBJ1-4	15	TGTGCCAGCTCACCCGTCCTAGTAGGGGATGAAAAACTGTTTTTT	CASSPVLVGDEKLFF
TRBD2	TRBV9	NA	TRBJ2-5	15	TGTGCCAGCAGTGCCTTAGCGGGAGAGGGAGAGACCCAGTACTTC	CASSALAGEGETQYF